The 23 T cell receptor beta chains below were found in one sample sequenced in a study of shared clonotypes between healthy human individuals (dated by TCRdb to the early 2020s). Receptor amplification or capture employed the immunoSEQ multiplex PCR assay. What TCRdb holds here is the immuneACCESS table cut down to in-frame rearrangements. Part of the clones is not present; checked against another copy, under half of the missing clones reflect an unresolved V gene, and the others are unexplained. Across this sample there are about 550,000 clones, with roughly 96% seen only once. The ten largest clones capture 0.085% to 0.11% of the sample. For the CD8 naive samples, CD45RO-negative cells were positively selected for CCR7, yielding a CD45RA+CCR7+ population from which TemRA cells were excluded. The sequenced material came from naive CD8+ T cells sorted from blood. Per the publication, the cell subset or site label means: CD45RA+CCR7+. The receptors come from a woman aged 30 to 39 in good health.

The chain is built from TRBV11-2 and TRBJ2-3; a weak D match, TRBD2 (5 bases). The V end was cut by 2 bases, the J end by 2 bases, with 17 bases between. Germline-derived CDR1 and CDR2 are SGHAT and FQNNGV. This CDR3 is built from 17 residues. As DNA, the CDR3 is TGTGCCAGCAGCTTAATAACGGGGTCGCTCTCCACAGATACGCAGTATTTT. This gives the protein CASSLITGSLSTDTQYF.

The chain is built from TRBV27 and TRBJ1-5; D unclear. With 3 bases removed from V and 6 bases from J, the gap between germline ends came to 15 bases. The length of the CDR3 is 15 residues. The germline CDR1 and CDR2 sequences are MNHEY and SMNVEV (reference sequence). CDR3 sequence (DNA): TGTGCCAGCAGTTTGGTCCCTACCCGAGGTCAGCCCCAGCATTTT. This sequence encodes CASSLVPTRGQPQHF.

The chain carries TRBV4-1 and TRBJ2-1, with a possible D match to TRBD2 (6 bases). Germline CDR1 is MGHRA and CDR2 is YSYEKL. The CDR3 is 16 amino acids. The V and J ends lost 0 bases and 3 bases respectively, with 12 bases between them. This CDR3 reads CASSQDPAGSYNEQFF. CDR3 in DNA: TGCGCCAGCAGCCAAGATCCCGCCGGGAGCTACAATGAGCAGTTCTTC.

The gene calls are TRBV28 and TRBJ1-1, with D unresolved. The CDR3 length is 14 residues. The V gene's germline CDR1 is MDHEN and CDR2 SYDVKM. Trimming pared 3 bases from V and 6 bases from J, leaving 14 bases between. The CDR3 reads CASSFTGSGAEAFF. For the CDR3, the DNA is TGTGCCAGCAGTTTTACGGGATCTGGAGCTGAAGCTTTCTTT.

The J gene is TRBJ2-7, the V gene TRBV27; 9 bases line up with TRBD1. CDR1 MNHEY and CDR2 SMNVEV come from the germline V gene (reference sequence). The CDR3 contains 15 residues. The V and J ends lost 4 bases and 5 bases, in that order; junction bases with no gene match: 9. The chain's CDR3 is CASSSIGTGSDEQYF. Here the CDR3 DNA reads TGTGCCAGCAGTTCCATCGGGACAGGGTCCGACGAGCAGTACTTC.

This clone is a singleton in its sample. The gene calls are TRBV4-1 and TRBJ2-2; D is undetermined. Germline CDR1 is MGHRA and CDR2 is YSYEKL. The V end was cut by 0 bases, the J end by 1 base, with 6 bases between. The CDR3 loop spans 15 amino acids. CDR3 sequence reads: CASSQDDRNTGELFF. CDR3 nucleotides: TGCGCCAGCAGCCAAGATGATCGGAACACCGGGGAGCTGTTTTTT.

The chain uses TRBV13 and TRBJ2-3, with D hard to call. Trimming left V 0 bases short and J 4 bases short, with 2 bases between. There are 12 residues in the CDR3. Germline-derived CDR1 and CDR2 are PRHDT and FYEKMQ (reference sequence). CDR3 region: CASSLGADTQYF. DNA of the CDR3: TGTGCCAGCAGCTTAGGAGCAGATACGCAGTATTTT.

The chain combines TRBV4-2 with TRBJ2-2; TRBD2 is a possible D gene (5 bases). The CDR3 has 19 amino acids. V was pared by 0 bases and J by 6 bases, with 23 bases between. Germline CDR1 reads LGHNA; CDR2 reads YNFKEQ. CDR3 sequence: CASSQERDLTSVGAGELFF. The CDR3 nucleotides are TGTGCCAGCAGCCAAGAGAGGGATCTGACTTCGGTCGGGGCCGGGGAGCTGTTTTTT.

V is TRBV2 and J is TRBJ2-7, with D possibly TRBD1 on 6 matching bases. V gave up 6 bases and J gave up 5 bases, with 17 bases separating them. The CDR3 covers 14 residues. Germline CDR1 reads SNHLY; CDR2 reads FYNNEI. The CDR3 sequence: CASRSGSGAHEQYF. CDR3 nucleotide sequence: TGTGCCAGCAGGTCGGGGTCAGGGGCACACGAGCAGTACTTC.

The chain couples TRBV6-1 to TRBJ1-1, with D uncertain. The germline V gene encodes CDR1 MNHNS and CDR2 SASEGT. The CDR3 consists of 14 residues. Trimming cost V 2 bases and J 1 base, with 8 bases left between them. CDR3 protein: CASSEPYGNTEAFF. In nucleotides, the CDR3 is TGTGCCAGCAGTGAACCGTACGGGAACACTGAAGCTTTCTTT.

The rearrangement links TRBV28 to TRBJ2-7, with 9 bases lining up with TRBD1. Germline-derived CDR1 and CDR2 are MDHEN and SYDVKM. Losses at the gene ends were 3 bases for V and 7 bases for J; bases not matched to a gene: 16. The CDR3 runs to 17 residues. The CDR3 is CASSFFPGTGRSREQYF. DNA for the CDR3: TGTGCCAGCAGTTTCTTTCCGGGGACAGGGAGATCTCGGGAGCAGTACTTC.

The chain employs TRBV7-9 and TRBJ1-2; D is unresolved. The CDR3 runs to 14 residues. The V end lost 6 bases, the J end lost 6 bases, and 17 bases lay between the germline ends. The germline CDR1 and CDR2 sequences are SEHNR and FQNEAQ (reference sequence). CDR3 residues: CASSLGLTGDGYTF. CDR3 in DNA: TGTGCCAGCAGTCTTGGACTAACCGGGGATGGCTACACCTTC.

Here the CDR3 reads CASSFVGDEQFF. The CDR3 nucleotides are TGTGCCAGCAGTTTTGTGGGGGATGAGCAGTTCTTC. This rearrangement joins TRBV27 to TRBJ2-1; D tentatively reads TRBD1 or TRBD2 (5 bases each). Trimming left V 3 bases short and J 8 bases short, with 8 bases between. The V gene's germline CDR1 is MNHEY and CDR2 SMNVEV (reference sequence). The CDR3 extends over 12 amino acids.

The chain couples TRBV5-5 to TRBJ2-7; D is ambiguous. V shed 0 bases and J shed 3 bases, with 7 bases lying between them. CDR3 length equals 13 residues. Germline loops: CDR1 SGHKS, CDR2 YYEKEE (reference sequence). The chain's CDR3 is CASSLAADYEQYF. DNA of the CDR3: TGTGCCAGCAGCTTGGCGGCCGACTACGAGCAGTACTTC.

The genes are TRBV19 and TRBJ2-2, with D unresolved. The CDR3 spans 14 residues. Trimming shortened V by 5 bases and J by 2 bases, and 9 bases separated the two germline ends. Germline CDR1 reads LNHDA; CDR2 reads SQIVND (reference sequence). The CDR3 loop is CASSSDLNTGELFF. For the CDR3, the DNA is TGTGCCAGTAGTTCAGATTTAAACACCGGGGAGCTGTTTTTT.

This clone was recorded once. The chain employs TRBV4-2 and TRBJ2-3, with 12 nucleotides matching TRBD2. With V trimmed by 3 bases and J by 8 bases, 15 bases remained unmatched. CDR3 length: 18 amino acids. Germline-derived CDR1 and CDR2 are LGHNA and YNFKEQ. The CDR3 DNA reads TGTGCCAGCAGCCAGGGACTCCGGACTAGCGGGGCGGGAGCTACGCAGTATTTT. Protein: CASSQGLRTSGAGATQYF.

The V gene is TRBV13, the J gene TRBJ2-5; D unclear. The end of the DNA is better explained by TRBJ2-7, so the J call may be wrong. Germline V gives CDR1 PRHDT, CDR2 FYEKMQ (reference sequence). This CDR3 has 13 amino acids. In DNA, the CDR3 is TGTGCCAGCAGCGCCGAGAGCTCCTACGAGCAGTACTTC. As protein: CASSAESSYEQYF.

CDR3 nucleotides: TGCGCCAGCAGCCAAATTATAGCGGGAGGCCGGGCCTACGAGCAGTACTTC. Its translation is CASSQIIAGGRAYEQYF. This sequence joins TRBV4-1 and TRBJ2-7, with 10 bases lining up with TRBD2. V was clipped by 2 bases and J by 2 bases; unmatched bases: 9. CDR3 length: 17 amino acids. From germline, CDR1 is MGHRA and CDR2 YSYEKL.

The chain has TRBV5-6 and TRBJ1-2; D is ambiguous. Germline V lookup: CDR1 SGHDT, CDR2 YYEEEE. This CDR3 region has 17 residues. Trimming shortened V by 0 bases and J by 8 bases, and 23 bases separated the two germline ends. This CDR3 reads CASSLGGLNTAMEGYTF. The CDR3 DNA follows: TGTGCCAGCAGCTTGGGGGGATTAAACACGGCTATGGAGGGCTACACCTTC.

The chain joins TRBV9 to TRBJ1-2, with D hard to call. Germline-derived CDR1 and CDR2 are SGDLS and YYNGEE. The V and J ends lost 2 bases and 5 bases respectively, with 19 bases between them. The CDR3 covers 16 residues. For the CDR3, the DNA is TGTGCCAGCAGCGTTAGGGTGGAGGGCGCCGGGTATGGCTACACCTTC. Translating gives CASSVRVEGAGYGYTF. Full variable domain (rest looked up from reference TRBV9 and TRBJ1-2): DSGVTQTPKHLITATGQRVTLRCSPRSGDLSVYWYQQSLDQGLQFLIQYYNGEERAKGNILERFSAQQFPDLHSELNLSSLELGDSALYFCASSVRVEGAGYGYTFGSGTRLTVV.

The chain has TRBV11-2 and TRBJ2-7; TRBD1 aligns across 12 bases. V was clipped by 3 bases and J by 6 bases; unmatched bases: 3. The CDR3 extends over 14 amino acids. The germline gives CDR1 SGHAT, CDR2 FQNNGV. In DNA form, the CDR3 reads TGTGCCAGCAGCTTCGGGACAGGGGGCGTCGAGCAGTACTTC. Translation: CASSFGTGGVEQYF.

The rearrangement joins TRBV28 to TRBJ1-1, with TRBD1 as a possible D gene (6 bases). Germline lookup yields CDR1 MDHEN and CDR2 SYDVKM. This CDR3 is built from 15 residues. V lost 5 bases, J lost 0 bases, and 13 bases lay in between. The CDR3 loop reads CASSLGDILNTEAFF. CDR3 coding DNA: TGTGCCAGCAGTCTGGGGGACATCTTGAACACTGAAGCTTTCTTT. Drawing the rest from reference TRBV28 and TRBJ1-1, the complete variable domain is DVKVTQSSRYLVKRTGEKVFLECVQDMDHENMFWYRQDPGLGLRLIYFSYDVKMKEKGDIPEGYSVSREKKERFSLILESASTNQTSMYLCASSLGDILNTEAFFGQGTRLTVV.

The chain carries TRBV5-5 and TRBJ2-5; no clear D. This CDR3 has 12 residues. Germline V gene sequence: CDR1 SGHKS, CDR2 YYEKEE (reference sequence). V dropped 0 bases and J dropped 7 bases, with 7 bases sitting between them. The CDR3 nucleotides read TGTGCCAGCAGCTTGGACAAGTTGACCCAGTACTTC. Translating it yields CASSLDKLTQYF.